This T cell receptor beta chain appears in the sequencing data of a study of CD8+ T cells in alopecia areata. Looking at the study overall: Tofacitinib exposure lasted 6 to 18 months, followed by 6 months off drug. Affected scalp percentage determined the severity score of treated patients.

In each case, RNA was isolated and then reverse transcribed into cDNA as the sequencing template. TCRdb keeps only in-frame clones here, not all; method: immunoSEQ multiplex PCR. Here the sample spans 150,000 to 200,000 clones, roughly 60% being singletons. Described treatment: oral pan-JAK inhibitor, 5-10 mg twice daily. For this clone: Its antigen is undetermined.

The CDR3 sequence is 15 residues long. V lost 6 bases, J lost 6 bases, and 18 bases lay in between. Germline assignment: CDR1 SGHRS and CDR2 YFSETQ. Study-level points and caveats: The study found that many expanded lesional clones persisted in scalp and blood during tofacitinib.

This material consisted of CD4+ T cells sorted from blood, taken at week 24, from a patient treated with tofacitinib. The chain joins TRBV5-1 to TRBJ2-2; D is ambiguous. The TCR originated in a human donor with alopecia areata. The CDR3 loop is CASTPRETLSGELFF. In DNA form, the CDR3 reads TGCGCCAGCACCCCAAGGGAAACACTATCCGGGGAGCTGTTTTTT.